This T cell receptor beta chain was identified in a study of long-term antiretroviral therapy in people with HIV. From germline, CDR1 is MNHNY and CDR2 SVGAGI (reference sequence). The CDR3 is made up of 13 amino acids. V was pared by 4 bases and J by 10 bases, with 4 bases of the junction left unmatched. Run at survey level, the immunoSEQ assay was version v3.0. Here immunoSEQ multiplex PCR was the method, and the copy in TCRdb shows in-frame clones only, minus some. This table has roughly 28,000 clones, 80% to 90% appearing once. The receptor was derived from a man aged 35 to 55 with HIV. J is TRBJ2-1 and V is TRBV6-6, with TRBD2 matching 10 bases. The source material was unsorted PBMCs, sampled 3 years after starting antiretroviral therapy. The CDR3 loop is CASSFPSGGEQFF. Here the CDR3 DNA reads TGTGCCAGCAGTTTTCCTAGCGGGGGCGAGCAGTTCTTC.